These T cell receptor beta chains were read from a single sample in a study of blood T cell repertoires in COVID-19. Some clones are missing from TCRdb's copy, which holds only in-frame ones; the method was immunoSEQ multiplex PCR. Among 250,000 to 350,000 clones listed, 85% were seen once. What was sequenced was PBMCs or T cells enriched from blood (not recorded which). Every receptor here comes from a woman aged 45-59 years who had recovered from COVID-19. CDR3s include the opening cysteine and the closing phenylalanine or tryptophan. The D gene is left open where the match is weak. Size values are once, few and many counts, or a class for expanded clones, and some rows have none.

CDR3: CASSQGVPLGAASYEQYF
DNA: TGCGCCAGCAGCCAAGGGGTCCCTCTGGGGGCAGCATCCTACGAGCAGTACTTC
length: 18
V: TRBV4-1
J: TRBJ2-7
size: NA
D: NA

CDR3: CSVTGVMNTEAFF
DNA: TGCAGCGTCACAGGGGTCATGAACACTGAAGCTTTCTTT
length: 13
V: TRBV29-1
J: TRBJ1-1
size: NA
D: TRBD1

CDR3: CASSLSGTGGYSPLHF
DNA: TGTGCCAGCAGCCTCTCCGGGACAGGGGGGTATTCACCCCTCCACTTT
length: 16
V: TRBV14
J: TRBJ1-6
size: NA
D: TRBD1

CDR3: CASSYVRGNNEQFF
DNA: TGTGCCAGCAGTTACGTCCGGGGTAACAATGAGCAGTTCTTC
length: 14
V: TRBV6-2/TRBV6-3
J: TRBJ2-1
size: NA
D: NA

CDR3: CASSLVGLETQYF
DNA: TGTGCCAGCAGCTTGGTGGGGCTAGAGACCCAGTACTTC
length: 13
V: TRBV5-8
J: TRBJ2-5
size: NA
D: NA

CDR3: CASSSLAGGYEQYF
DNA: TGTGCCAGCAGCTCACTAGCGGGGGGGTACGAGCAGTACTTC
length: 14
V: TRBV7-2
J: TRBJ2-7
size: NA
D: TRBD2

CDR3: CASSQDTQGRNTIYF
DNA: TGTGCCAGCAGCCAAGATACCCAGGGTAGAAACACCATATATTTT
length: 15
V: TRBV3-1/TRBV3-2
J: TRBJ1-3
size: NA
D: NA

CDR3: CASSPFQGFNEQFF
DNA: TGCGCCAGCAGCCCCTTCCAGGGGTTCAATGAGCAGTTCTTC
length: 14
V: TRBV5-1
J: TRBJ2-1
size: NA
D: NA

CDR3: CASSRSTNPRNGYTF
DNA: TGTGCCAGCAGCCGATCTACGAATCCCAGGAATGGCTACACCTTC
length: 15
V: TRBV7-9
J: TRBJ1-2
size: NA
D: NA

CDR3: CASSQSSGTGGPTYGYTF
DNA: TGTGCCAGCAGCCAATCTAGTGGGACAGGGGGACCGACCTATGGCTACACCTTC
length: 18
V: TRBV3-1/TRBV3-2
J: TRBJ1-2
size: NA
D: TRBD1

CDR3: CASSPDRGHPPYGYTF
DNA: TGTGCCAGCTCACCGGACAGGGGGCACCCGCCTTATGGCTACACCTTC
length: 16
V: TRBV18
J: TRBJ1-2
size: NA
D: TRBD1

CDR3: CASRKPTANTEAFF
DNA: TGTGCCAGCAGGAAACCGACAGCTAACACTGAAGCTTTCTTT
length: 14
V: TRBV2
J: TRBJ1-1
size: NA
D: NA

CDR3: CASSFRLSPLHF
DNA: TGTGCCAGCAGCTTCCGACTTTCACCCCTCCACTTT
length: 12
V: TRBV5-8
J: TRBJ1-6
size: NA
D: NA

CDR3: CASSLVREKLFF
DNA: TGTGCCAGCAGCTTAGTTAGAGAAAAACTGTTTTTT
length: 12
V: TRBV7-9
J: TRBJ1-4
size: NA
D: NA

CDR3: CAISESTENEKLFF
DNA: TGTGCCATCAGTGAGTCTACAGAGAATGAAAAACTGTTTTTT
length: 14
V: TRBV10-3
J: TRBJ1-4
size: NA
D: NA

CDR3: CASSRAGNTEAFF
DNA: TGTGCCAGCAGCAGGGCTGGGAACACTGAAGCTTTCTTT
length: 13
V: TRBV6-5
J: TRBJ1-1
size: once
D: NA

CDR3: CASSQEVPPTDTQYF
DNA: TGTGCCAGCAGCCAAGAGGTCCCCCCGACAGATACGCAGTATTTT
length: 15
V: TRBV7-9
J: TRBJ2-3
size: NA
D: NA

CDR3: CASSKNSKETQYF
DNA: TGTGCCAGCAGCAAAAACAGTAAAGAGACCCAGTACTTC
length: 13
V: TRBV2
J: TRBJ2-5
size: NA
D: NA

CDR3: CASSWAGSQPQHF
DNA: TGCGCCAGCAGCTGGGCTGGGTCCCAGCCCCAGCATTTT
length: 13
V: TRBV5-1
J: TRBJ1-5
size: NA
D: NA

CDR3: CAIRTGTATDTQYF
DNA: TGTGCCATCCGTACTGGGACTGCCACAGATACGCAGTATTTT
length: 14
V: TRBV10-3
J: TRBJ2-3
size: few
D: NA

CDR3: CASSPSQVYGYTF
DNA: TGTGCCAGCAGCCCCTCACAGGTCTATGGCTACACCTTC
length: 13
V: TRBV5-6
J: TRBJ1-2
size: NA
D: NA

CDR3: CASSVDPTSGRVGHEQYF
DNA: TGTGCCAGCAGCGTAGACCCGACTAGCGGGAGGGTGGGCCACGAGCAGTACTTC
length: 18
V: TRBV9
J: TRBJ2-7
size: once
D: TRBD2

CDR3: CASSMGQGANNEQFF
DNA: TGTGCCAGTAGTATGGGACAGGGGGCGAACAATGAGCAGTTCTTC
length: 15
V: TRBV19
J: TRBJ2-1
size: NA
D: TRBD1

CDR3: CASSGGLFNEQFF
DNA: TGTGCCAGCAGCGGGGGGCTGTTCAATGAGCAGTTCTTC
length: 13
V: TRBV6-5
J: TRBJ2-1
size: few
D: NA

CDR3: CASRAGTGDLKLFF
DNA: TGTGCCAGCAGAGCCGGGACAGGGGATTTGAAACTGTTTTTT
length: 14
V: TRBV2
J: TRBJ1-4
size: NA
D: TRBD1

CDR3: CASSYSFSAPTDTQYF
DNA: TGTGCCAGCAGTTACTCGTTTAGCGCCCCCACAGATACGCAGTATTTT
length: 16
V: TRBV6-5
J: TRBJ2-3
size: NA
D: NA

CDR3: CATYRGDNQPQHF
DNA: TGTGCCACCTACAGGGGCGACAATCAGCCCCAGCATTTT
length: 13
V: TRBV10-3
J: TRBJ1-5
size: NA
D: TRBD1

CDR3: CASSQDRGNTEAFF
DNA: TGTGCCAGCAGCCAGGACAGGGGAAACACTGAAGCTTTCTTT
length: 14
V: TRBV7-2
J: TRBJ1-1
size: NA
D: TRBD1

CDR3: CASRSAGAANEKLFF
DNA: TGCGCCAGCAGATCCGCGGGGGCGGCTAATGAAAAACTGTTTTTT
length: 15
V: TRBV5-1
J: TRBJ1-4
size: few
D: NA

CDR3: CASRNLYGGTIAGLRDTQYF
DNA: TGTGCCAGTAGAAACCTCTATGGGGGGACGATAGCGGGACTCAGAGATACGCAGTATTTT
length: 20
V: TRBV19
J: TRBJ2-3
size: NA
D: TRBD2

CDR3: CASSVRTGSNSPLHF
DNA: TGTGCCAGCAGCGTCAGGACAGGGAGTAATTCACCCCTCCACTTT
length: 15
V: TRBV9
J: TRBJ1-6
size: many
D: TRBD1

CDR3: CATSRVVGYEQYF
DNA: TGTGCCACCAGCAGAGTTGTCGGCTACGAGCAGTACTTC
length: 13
V: TRBV15
J: TRBJ2-7
size: NA
D: NA

CDR3: CASSPSLRQGGETQYF
DNA: TGTGCCAGCAGCCCTTCCTTGAGACAGGGGGGAGAGACCCAGTACTTC
length: 16
V: TRBV7-2
J: TRBJ2-5
size: NA
D: TRBD1

CDR3: CASSIDRKGDTEAFF
DNA: TGTGCCAGTAGTATAGATAGGAAGGGAGACACTGAAGCTTTCTTT
length: 15
V: TRBV19
J: TRBJ1-1
size: NA
D: NA

CDR3: CASSILAGISYNEQFF
DNA: TGTGCCAGTAGTATATTAGCGGGAATCTCCTACAATGAGCAGTTCTTC
length: 16
V: TRBV19
J: TRBJ2-1
size: NA
D: TRBD2

CDR3: CASSLSRGRGAYEQYF
DNA: TGCGCCAGCAGCTTGTCGCGAGGCCGGGGGGCCTACGAGCAGTACTTC
length: 16
V: TRBV5-1
J: TRBJ2-7
size: NA
D: TRBD2

CDR3: CASSPQGGQETQYF
DNA: TGTGCCAGCTCACCTCAGGGGGGCCAAGAGACCCAGTACTTC
length: 14
V: TRBV18
J: TRBJ2-5
size: NA
D: NA

CDR3: CASSSVTANEKLFF
DNA: TGTGCCAGCAGCTCGGTTACGGCTAATGAAAAACTGTTTTTT
length: 14
V: TRBV7-2
J: TRBJ1-4
size: NA
D: NA

CDR3: CASSPQGGGSSDTQYF
DNA: TGTGCCAGCTCACCCCAGGGGGGCGGATCATCAGATACGCAGTATTTT
length: 16
V: TRBV18
J: TRBJ2-3
size: once
D: NA

CDR3: CASSLSSNRQFF
DNA: TGTGCCAGCAGTTTGAGCTCGAATCGGCAGTTCTTC
length: 12
V: TRBV12-3/TRBV12-4
J: TRBJ2-1
size: few
D: NA